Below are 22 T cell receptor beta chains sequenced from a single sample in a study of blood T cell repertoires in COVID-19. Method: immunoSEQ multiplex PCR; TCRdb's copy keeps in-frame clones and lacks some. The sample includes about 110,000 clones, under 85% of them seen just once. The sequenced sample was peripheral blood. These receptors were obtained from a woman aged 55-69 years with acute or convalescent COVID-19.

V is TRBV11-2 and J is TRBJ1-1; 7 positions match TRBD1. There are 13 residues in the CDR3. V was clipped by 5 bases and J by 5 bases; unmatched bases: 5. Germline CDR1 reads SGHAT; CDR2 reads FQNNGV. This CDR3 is CASSIGQATEAFF. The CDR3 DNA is TGTGCCAGCAGCATAGGACAGGCTACTGAAGCTTTCTTT.

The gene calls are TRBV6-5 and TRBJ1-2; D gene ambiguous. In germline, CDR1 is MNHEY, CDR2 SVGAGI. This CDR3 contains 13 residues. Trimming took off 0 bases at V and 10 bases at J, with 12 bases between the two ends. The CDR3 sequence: CASSYSWEGVYTF. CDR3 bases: TGTGCCAGCAGTTACTCGTGGGAGGGTGTCTACACCTTC.

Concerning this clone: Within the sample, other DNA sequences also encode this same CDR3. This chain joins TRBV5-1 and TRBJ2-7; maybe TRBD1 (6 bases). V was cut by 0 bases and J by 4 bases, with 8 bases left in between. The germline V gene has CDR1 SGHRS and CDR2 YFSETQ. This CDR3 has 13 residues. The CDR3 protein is CASSLDRVYEQYF. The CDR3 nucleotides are TGCGCCAGCAGCTTGGACAGGGTATACGAGCAGTACTTC.

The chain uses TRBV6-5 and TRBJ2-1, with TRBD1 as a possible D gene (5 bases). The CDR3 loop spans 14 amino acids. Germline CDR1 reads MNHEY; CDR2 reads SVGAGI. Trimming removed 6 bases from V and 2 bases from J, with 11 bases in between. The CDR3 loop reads CASRDSPAYNEQFF. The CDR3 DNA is TGTGCCAGCAGAGACAGCCCGGCCTACAATGAGCAGTTCTTC.

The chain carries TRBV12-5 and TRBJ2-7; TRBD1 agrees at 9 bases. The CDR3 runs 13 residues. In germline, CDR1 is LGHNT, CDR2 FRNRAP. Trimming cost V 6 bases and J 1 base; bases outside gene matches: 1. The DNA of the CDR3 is TGTGCTAGTGGGGGGACAGGGTCCTACGAGCAGTACTTC. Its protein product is CASGGTGSYEQYF.

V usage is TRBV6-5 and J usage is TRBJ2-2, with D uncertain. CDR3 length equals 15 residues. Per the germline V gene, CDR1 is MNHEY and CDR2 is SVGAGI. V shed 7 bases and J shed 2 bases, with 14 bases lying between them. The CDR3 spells CASTSWHLNTGELFF. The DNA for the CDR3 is TGTGCCAGCACCTCTTGGCATCTTAACACCGGGGAGCTGTTTTTT.

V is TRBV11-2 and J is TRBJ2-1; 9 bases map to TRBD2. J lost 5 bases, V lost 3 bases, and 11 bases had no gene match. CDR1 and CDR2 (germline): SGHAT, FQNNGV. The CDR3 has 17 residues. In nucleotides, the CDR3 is TGTGCCAGCAGCTTTATACTAGGACTAGCGAGACACAATGAGCAGTTCTTC. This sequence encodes CASSFILGLARHNEQFF.

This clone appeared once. CDR3 sequence: CASSWPRAERDNSPLHF. The CDR3 nucleotides read TGTGCCAGCAGCTGGCCCAGGGCCGAAAGAGATAATTCACCCCTCCACTTT. The chain recombines TRBV7-2 with TRBJ1-6, with D possibly matching TRBD1 (5 bases). The CDR3 sequence is 17 residues long. Trimming removed 4 bases from V and 5 bases from J, with 18 bases in between. Germline V lookup: CDR1 SGHTA, CDR2 FQGNSA.

The DNA of the CDR3 is TGCGCCAGCAGCCAAAACCCGGGACTAGCGGGGGGAGGTACCGGGGAGCTGTTTTTT. It is translated as CASSQNPGLAGGGTGELFF. The gene calls are TRBV4-1 and TRBJ2-2; 15 bases match TRBD2. The CDR3 covers 19 residues. Germline trimming cut 2 bases from V and 5 bases from J; bases unmatched to any gene: 9. CDR1 MGHRA and CDR2 YSYEKL come from the germline V gene.

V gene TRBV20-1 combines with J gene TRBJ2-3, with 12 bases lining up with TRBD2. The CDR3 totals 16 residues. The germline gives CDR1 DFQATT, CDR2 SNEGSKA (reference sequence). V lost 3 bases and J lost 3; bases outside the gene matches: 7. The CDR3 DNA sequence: TGCAGTGCTAGTATGACTAGCGGGGGTGTGACAGATACGCAGTATTTT. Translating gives CSASMTSGGVTDTQYF.

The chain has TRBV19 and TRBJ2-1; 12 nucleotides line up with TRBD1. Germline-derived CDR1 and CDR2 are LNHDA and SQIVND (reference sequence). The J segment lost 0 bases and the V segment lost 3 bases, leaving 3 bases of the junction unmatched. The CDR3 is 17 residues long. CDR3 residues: CASSIGTGGVSYNEQFF. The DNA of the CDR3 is TGTGCCAGTAGTATCGGGACAGGGGGCGTCTCCTACAATGAGCAGTTCTTC.

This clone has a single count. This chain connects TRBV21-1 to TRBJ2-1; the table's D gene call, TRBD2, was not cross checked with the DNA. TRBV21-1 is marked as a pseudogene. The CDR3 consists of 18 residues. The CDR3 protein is CASSNFRASGGDYNEQFF. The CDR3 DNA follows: TGTGCCAGCAGCAACTTCCGGGCTAGCGGGGGGGACTACAATGAGCAGTTCTTC.

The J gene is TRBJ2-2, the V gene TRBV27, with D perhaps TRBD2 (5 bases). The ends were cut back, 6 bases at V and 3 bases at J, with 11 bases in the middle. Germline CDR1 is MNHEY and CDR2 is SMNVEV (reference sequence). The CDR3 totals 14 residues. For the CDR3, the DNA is TGTGCCAGCAGAGGACCGGGATACACCGGGGAGCTGTTTTTT. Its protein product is CASRGPGYTGELFF.

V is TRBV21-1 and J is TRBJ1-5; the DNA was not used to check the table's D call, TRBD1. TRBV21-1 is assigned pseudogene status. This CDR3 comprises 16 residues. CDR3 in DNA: TGTGCCAGCAGCCCTTGCCGACAGGGTCGCAATCAGCCCCAGCATTTT. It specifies CASSPCRQGRNQPQHF.

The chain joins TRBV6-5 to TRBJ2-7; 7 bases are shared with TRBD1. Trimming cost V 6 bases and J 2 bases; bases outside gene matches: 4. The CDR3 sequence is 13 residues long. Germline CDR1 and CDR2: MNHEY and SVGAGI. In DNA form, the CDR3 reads TGTGCCAGCAGCCGACAGGGCACCTACGAGCAGTACTTC. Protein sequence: CASSRQGTYEQYF.

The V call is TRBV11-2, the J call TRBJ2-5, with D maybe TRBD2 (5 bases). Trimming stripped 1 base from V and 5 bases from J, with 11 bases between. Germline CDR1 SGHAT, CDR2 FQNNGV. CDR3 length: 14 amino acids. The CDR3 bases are TGTGCCAGCAGCTTAGGGAGCGGCCGGGAGACCCAGTACTTC. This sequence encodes CASSLGSGRETQYF.

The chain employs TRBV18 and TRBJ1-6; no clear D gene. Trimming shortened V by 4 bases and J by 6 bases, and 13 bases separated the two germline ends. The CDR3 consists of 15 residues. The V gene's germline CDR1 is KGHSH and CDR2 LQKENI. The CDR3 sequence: CASSQGQRTNSPLHF. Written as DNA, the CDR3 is TGTGCCAGCTCACAGGGCCAGCGGACTAATTCACCCCTCCACTTT.

Here the CDR3 DNA reads TGTGCCAGCAGCCTAGCGGAGCCAACCTACAATGAGCAGTTCTTC. It codes for CASSLAEPTYNEQFF. The rearrangement uses TRBV6-6 and TRBJ2-1; 7 positions match TRBD2. CDR3 size: 15 residues. With V trimmed by 6 bases and J by 2 bases, 7 bases remained unmatched. CDR1 and CDR2 from the germline V gene are MNHNY and SVGAGI (reference sequence).

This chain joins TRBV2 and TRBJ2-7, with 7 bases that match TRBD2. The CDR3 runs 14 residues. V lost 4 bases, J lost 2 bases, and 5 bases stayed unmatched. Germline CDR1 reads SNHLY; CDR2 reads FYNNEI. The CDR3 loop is CASSGGSGAYEQYF. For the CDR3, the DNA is TGTGCCAGCAGTGGGGGCAGCGGGGCCTACGAGCAGTACTTC.

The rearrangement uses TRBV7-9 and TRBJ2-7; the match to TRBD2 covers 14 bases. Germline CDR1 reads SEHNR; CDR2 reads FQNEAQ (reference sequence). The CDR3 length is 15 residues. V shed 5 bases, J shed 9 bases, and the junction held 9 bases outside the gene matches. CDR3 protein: CASSRGTSGGEGQYF. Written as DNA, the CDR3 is TGTGCCAGCAGCCGAGGGACTAGCGGGGGCGAGGGGCAGTACTTC.

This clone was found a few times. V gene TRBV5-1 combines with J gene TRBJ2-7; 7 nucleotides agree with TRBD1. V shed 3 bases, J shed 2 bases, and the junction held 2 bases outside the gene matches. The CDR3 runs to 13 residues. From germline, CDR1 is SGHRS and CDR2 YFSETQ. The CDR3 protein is CASSSGTAYEQYF. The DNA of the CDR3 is TGCGCCAGCAGCTCCGGGACAGCCTACGAGCAGTACTTC.

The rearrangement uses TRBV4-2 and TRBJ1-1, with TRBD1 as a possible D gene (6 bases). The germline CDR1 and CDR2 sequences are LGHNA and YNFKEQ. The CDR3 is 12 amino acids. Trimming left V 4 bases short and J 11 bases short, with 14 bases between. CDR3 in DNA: TGTGCCAGCAGCCGTACAGGGTTTTCGGCTTTCTTT. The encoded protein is CASSRTGFSAFF.